The 21 T cell receptor beta chains below all came from one sample that was sequenced in a study of blood T cells in healthy people across ages. A sample-barcoded 5' primer and a J-beta primer mix were used in a second PCR of roughly 6 to 11 cycles. TCRdb re-analysed the 5' RACE reads in MiXCR, keeping a single row per CDR3 protein. The data show 800,000 to 1,000,000 distinct CDR3 sequences, about 48% seen once. The specimen sequenced was blood. Receptors were obtained from a man younger than 45 in good health.

The V call is TRBV20-1, the J call TRBJ1-1; no clear D. Looked up from germline, CDR1 is DFQATT and CDR2 is SNEGSKA (reference sequence). The CDR3 length is 12 residues. V gave up 6 bases and J gave up 2 bases, with 10 bases separating them. The CDR3 loop is CSAGRPNTEAFF. CDR3 sequence (DNA): TGCAGTGCCGGGCGGCCCAACACTGAAGCTTTCTTT.

This clonotype has at least ten counts. The chain couples TRBV20-1 to TRBJ1-1; D is perhaps TRBD1 (5 bases). The V and J ends lost 1 base and 2 bases respectively, with 11 bases between them. From germline, CDR1 is DFQATT and CDR2 SNEGSKA (reference sequence). CDR3 length: 14 amino acids. The CDR3 DNA is TGCAGTGCTAGAGGGGGCCAGTCTAACACTGAAGCTTTCTTT. Translated: CSARGGQSNTEAFF.

The chain employs TRBV13 and TRBJ1-1; D remains unclear. The CDR3 is made up of 16 amino acids. V lost 2 bases, J lost 1 base, and 14 bases lay in between. CDR1 and CDR2 from the germline V gene are PRHDT and FYEKMQ (reference sequence). The DNA of the CDR3 is TGTGCCAGCAGCTTACAGTTGCGGCGGAGGAACACTGAAGCTTTCTTT. It yields the protein CASSLQLRRRNTEAFF.

This clonotype was counted only a few times. The genes are TRBV5-1 and TRBJ1-2; 7 positions agree with TRBD1. The length of the CDR3 is 14 residues. Germline CDR1 SGHRS, CDR2 YFSETQ. Trimming removed 4 bases from V and 5 bases from J; junction bases left unmatched: 8. DNA of the CDR3: TGCGCCAGCAGCGCCAGGGGGGGACCGTATGGCTACACCTTC. This codes for CASSARGGPYGYTF.

The chain combines TRBV6-6 with TRBJ2-7; D gene uncertain. Matching the DNA end better, TRBJ2-5 makes the J call doubtful. This CDR3 contains 14 residues. CDR1 MNHNY and CDR2 SVGAGI come from the germline V gene (reference sequence). CDR3 sequence reads: CASSWKGLKETQYF. CDR3 nucleotide sequence: TGTGCCAGCAGTTGGAAGGGCCTGAAAGAGACCCAGTACTTC.

The chain uses TRBV7-3 and TRBJ1-1; D is ambiguous. Deletions cut 5 bases from V and 2 bases from J, with 9 bases between. The CDR3 is 13 residues long. CDR1 and CDR2 from the germline V gene are SGHTA and FQGTGA. CDR3 in amino acids: CASSAYGNTEAFF. CDR3 bases: TGTGCCAGCAGCGCCTACGGAAACACTGAAGCTTTCTTT.

This clonotype was counted a few times. The J gene is TRBJ1-2, the V gene TRBV27; no clear D. The length of the CDR3 is 13 residues. Trimming cost V 5 bases and J 3 bases, with 10 bases left between them. Germline loops: CDR1 MNHEY, CDR2 SMNVEV (reference sequence). The CDR3 loop reads CASSALGHYGYTF. The DNA of the CDR3 is TGTGCCAGCAGTGCCCTAGGACACTATGGCTACACCTTC.

The chain uses TRBV5-1 and TRBJ1-2, with TRBD1 as a possible D gene (5 bases). This CDR3 has 16 amino acids. Germline CDR1 and CDR2: SGHRS and YFSETQ. The ends were cut back, 0 bases at V and 3 bases at J, with 15 bases in the middle. The chain's CDR3 is CASSLETRGAHYGYTF. CDR3 in DNA: TGCGCCAGCAGCTTGGAAACACGAGGGGCTCACTATGGCTACACCTTC.

The J gene is TRBJ2-3, the V gene TRBV5-1; 13 bases are shared with TRBD2. V was pared by 4 bases and J by 4 bases, with 6 bases of the junction left unmatched. Germline CDR1 and CDR2: SGHRS and YFSETQ. This CDR3 has 16 amino acids. The CDR3 loop is CASSVTSGGIPDTQYF. CDR3 coding DNA: TGCGCCAGCAGCGTGACTAGCGGGGGGATACCAGATACGCAGTATTTT.

The chain employs TRBV6-1 and TRBJ1-5; 10 nucleotides align to TRBD1. CDR1 is MNHNS, CDR2 SASEGT, per germline. The CDR3 loop spans 15 amino acids. V lost 7 bases to trimming and J lost 3 bases; unmatched junction nucleotides: 6. Here the CDR3 reads CASKTGTGDNQPQHF. DNA of the CDR3: TGTGCCAGCAAAACCGGGACAGGGGACAATCAGCCCCAGCATTTT.

The chain combines TRBV12-3 or TRBV12-4 with TRBJ1-2; 8 bases match TRBD1. The J segment lost 4 bases and the V segment lost 6 bases, leaving 4 bases of the junction unmatched. The CDR3 runs to 13 residues. CDR3 sequence: CASRLTGVYGYTF. The CDR3 DNA sequence: TGTGCCAGCAGACTGACAGGGGTCTATGGCTACACCTTC.

This clonotype was found once. V gene TRBV12-3 or TRBV12-4 combines with J gene TRBJ2-5, with D possibly being TRBD1 (6 bases). This CDR3 has 15 amino acids. The germline V and J ends were trimmed by 6 bases and 2 bases, with 16 bases remaining between them. CDR3 sequence reads: CASSPNAGQQETQYF. The CDR3 bases are TGTGCCAGCAGCCCCAACGCCGGACAGCAAGAGACCCAGTACTTC.

The chain recombines TRBV4-2 with TRBJ1-2; D is unresolved. Per germline, CDR1 LGHNA and CDR2 YNFKEQ. The CDR3 is made up of 13 amino acids. The V gene lost 2 bases and the J gene lost 2 bases, with 6 bases spanning the gap. The DNA of the CDR3 is TGTGCCAGCAGCCAACGTCAGAACTATGGCTACACCTTC. It specifies CASSQRQNYGYTF.

This clonotype has more than one count but fewer than ten. This rearrangement joins TRBV3-1 to TRBJ2-7; no reliable D call. The germline CDR1 and CDR2 sequences are LGHDT and YNNKEL (reference sequence). Trimming stripped 0 bases from V and 0 bases from J, with 6 bases between. The CDR3 runs 14 residues. DNA of the CDR3: TGTGCCAGCAGCCAAGAAGGCAGCTCCTACGAGCAGTACTTC. Protein: CASSQEGSSYEQYF.

This clonotype has more than one count but fewer than ten. The chain recombines TRBV4-2 with TRBJ2-2, with D hard to call. V was shortened by 1 base and J by 1 base, with 10 bases between the two germline ends. CDR3 size: 16 residues. CDR1 is LGHNA and CDR2 is YNFKEQ in the germline V gene. The CDR3 DNA is TGTGCCAGCAGCCAAGCTGTAGAAGTGAACACCGGGGAGCTGTTTTTT. Its translation: CASSQAVEVNTGELFF.

This clonotype appeared a few times. The rearrangement links TRBV6-4 to TRBJ2-5, with 7 bases aligning to TRBD1. The CDR3 is 15 amino acids. With V trimmed by 6 bases and J by 11 bases, 18 bases remained unmatched. Looked up from germline, CDR1 is MRHNA and CDR2 is SNTAGT. CDR3 in DNA: TGTGCCAGCAGCAACAGGGGAATGTTCTACAATGAGCAGTACTTC. It is translated as CASSNRGMFYNEQYF.

This chain links TRBV5-1 with TRBJ2-7; 7 bases fit TRBD1. Germline V gives CDR1 SGHRS, CDR2 YFSETQ. Trimming took 4 bases from V and 2 from J; bases not matched to a gene: 6. CDR3 length equals 14 residues. CDR3 sequence: CASSTRDSPYEQYF. CDR3 bases: TGCGCCAGCAGCACCCGGGACAGTCCCTACGAGCAGTACTTC.

A remark on this clonotype: One end of the junction does not line up with germline, which may come from a read error. The CDR3: CAGSPARDRGSGANVLTF. Here the CDR3 DNA reads TGTGCCGGCAGCCCCGCCCGGGACAGGGGTTCTGGGGCCAACGTCCTGACTTTC. The chain carries TRBV4-2 and TRBJ2-6; 10 bases agree with TRBD1. The CDR3 totals 18 residues. The V gene's germline CDR1 is LGHNA and CDR2 YNFKEQ.

This clonotype was recorded only once. The J gene is TRBJ2-5, the V gene TRBV20-1; possible D gene TRBD2, 5 bases. Germline V gives CDR1 DFQATT, CDR2 SNEGSKA (reference sequence). The CDR3 covers 15 residues. V lost 1 base and J 0 bases, leaving 12 bases between the germline ends. CDR3 region: CSARGPGTHQETQYF. DNA of the CDR3: TGCAGTGCTAGAGGTCCGGGAACCCACCAAGAGACCCAGTACTTC.

This clonotype was observed many times. Here the CDR3 DNA reads TGTGCCAGCAGCTTAGTAGGCGGGACTAGCTCCTACGAGCAGTACTTC. Translated: CASSLVGGTSSYEQYF. The V and J genes are TRBV7-2 and TRBJ2-7; 8 positions agree with TRBD2. CDR1 and CDR2 from the germline V gene are SGHTA and FQGNSA. V shed 1 base, J shed 0 bases, and the junction held 5 bases outside the gene matches. This CDR3 contains 16 residues.

This chain connects TRBV5-1 to TRBJ1-1; no definite D call. V lost 1 base and J 1 base, leaving 14 bases between the germline ends. This CDR3 has 16 residues. Per germline, CDR1 SGHRS and CDR2 YFSETQ. The DNA of the CDR3 is TGCGCCAGCAGCTTGAGGTCGGGCACATCGAACACTGAAGCTTTCTTT. Amino acid sequence: CASSLRSGTSNTEAFF.